This TCR beta chain derives from a study of radiation and T cells in renal cell carcinoma. Time point of the sample: baseline pretreatment blood. Documented treatment: 15 Gy SBRT to primary tumor, nephrectomy 4 weeks later. Trimming removed 6 bases at V and 4 bases at J, with 15 bases between. From germline, CDR1 is MDHEN and CDR2 SYDVKM. The CDR3 is 14 residues long. Libraries were prepared by immunoSEQ multiplex PCR; TCRdb keeps only in-frame clonotypes and omits some of them. The data contain about 150,000 clones, 88% of them singletons. The chain links TRBV28 to TRBJ1-1; D remains unclear. Source: blood, taken from a patient whose treatment included radiotherapy and nephrectomy. The origin of this receptor is a woman in her 70s with renal cell carcinoma. CDR3 nucleotides: TGTGCCAGCAGCCTAGTAGGTCGTGGCACTGAAGCTTTCTTT. Its protein product is CASSLVGRGTEAFF.